The next 2 T cell receptor beta chains were all read from a single sample in a study of blood T cell repertoires in COVID-19. Profiled with immunoSEQ multiplex PCR; TCRdb holds only in-frame clones, not every one. The sample lists roughly 270,000 clones, approximately 82% seen once, with 5% in the top ten. Sequenced input: PBMCs or T cells enriched from blood (not recorded which). The receptor source for this set is a man aged 40-50 years who had been exposed to COVID-19.

The chain joins TRBV25-1 to TRBJ2-1; TRBD2 matches at 11 bases. The CDR3 totals 16 residues. Germline V lookup: CDR1 MGHDK, CDR2 SYGVNS. V was pared by 5 bases and J by 7 bases, with 10 bases of the junction left unmatched. In nucleotides, the CDR3 is TGTGCCAGCAGTTCACTAGCGGGAGAGGTAGGAAATGAGCAGTTCTTC. It codes for CASSSLAGEVGNEQFF. The entire variable domain, with the rest obtained from reference TRBV25-1 and TRBJ2-1, is as follows: EADIYQTPRYLVIGTGKKITLECSQTMGHDKMYWYQQDPGMELHLIHYSYGVNSTEKGDLSSESTVSRIRTEHFPLTLESARPSHTSQYLCASSSLAGEVGNEQFFGPGTRLTVL.

The chain employs TRBV27 and TRBJ2-7; D not certain. Deletions cut 4 bases from V and 9 bases from J, with 10 bases between. Germline V gene sequence: CDR1 MNHEY, CDR2 SMNVEV (reference sequence). The CDR3 is 11 amino acids. The CDR3 is CASSSSRGQYF. The CDR3 DNA reads as TGTGCCAGCAGTTCAAGCAGAGGGCAGTACTTC.